The clone carrying this T cell receptor beta chain came up a few times. The antigen remains undetermined. The data are from a study of CD8+CD57+ T cells in acquired aplastic anemia. Study conclusions and caveats: Both patients and controls carried the same twenty-nine CD8+ CDR3 sequences. Patients and healthy controls showed no significant CD8+ Simpson's diversity difference.

The CDR3 sequence is 14 residues long. CDR1 is SQVTM, CDR2 ANQGSEA, per germline. Unmatched junction bases numbered 9, after V lost 6 bases and J lost 2 bases. Genomic DNA acted as the template from which TCR beta VDJ combination and CDR3 sequence profiling were carried out. TCRdb reprocessed the reads via MiXCR and lists one record per CDR3 protein. The sample records 150,000 to 200,000 distinct CDR3 sequences, almost 50% being singletons. Patients sequenced had flow cytometry evidence of CD8+CD57+ cell expansion. Severe acquired aplastic anemia affected all patients. This chain joins TRBV29-1 and TRBJ2-7; 8 bases agree with TRBD1. This receptor was taken from a human donor with aplastic anemia. Material: sorted CD4+, CD8+, or CD8+CD57+ T cells (not recorded which) from PBMCs. The CDR3 sequence is CSVDPGQAAYEQYF. The CDR3 bases are TGCAGCGTCGACCCGGGACAGGCCGCCTACGAGCAGTACTTC.